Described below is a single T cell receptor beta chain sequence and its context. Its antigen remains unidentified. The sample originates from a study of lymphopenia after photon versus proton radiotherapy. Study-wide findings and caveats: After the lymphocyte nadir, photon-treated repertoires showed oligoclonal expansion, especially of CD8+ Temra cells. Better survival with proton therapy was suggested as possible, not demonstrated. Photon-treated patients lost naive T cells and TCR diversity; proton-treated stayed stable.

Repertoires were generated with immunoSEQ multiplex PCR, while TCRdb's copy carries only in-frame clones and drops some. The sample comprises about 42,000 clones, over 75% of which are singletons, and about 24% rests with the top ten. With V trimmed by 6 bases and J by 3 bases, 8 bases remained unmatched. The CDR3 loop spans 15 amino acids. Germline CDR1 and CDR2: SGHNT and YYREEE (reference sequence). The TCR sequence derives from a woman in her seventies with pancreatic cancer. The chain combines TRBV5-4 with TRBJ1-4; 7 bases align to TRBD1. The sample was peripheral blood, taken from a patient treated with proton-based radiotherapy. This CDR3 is CASNQGQRSNEKLFF. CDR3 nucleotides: TGTGCCAGCAACCAGGGACAGCGATCTAATGAAAAACTGTTTTTT.